This T cell receptor (beta chain) was recovered during a study of cytomegalovirus exposure and HLA in healthy donors. V was cut by 8 bases and J by 5 bases, with 12 bases left in between. Germline values: CDR1 MNHNY, CDR2 SVGAGI (reference sequence). This CDR3 has 12 amino acids. Study results and limitations: Reports indicated that the classifier achieved high specificity and sensitivity in diagnosing cytomegalovirus status. Most TCR sequences showed up rarely, but some public TCRs showed up in many donors. The study flagged about 150 TCR beta chains as cytomegalovirus-associated.

Turning to this clone: The antigen is undetermined.

The donors were members of the roughly 120-subject validation cohort (separate from the roughly 670-subject first cohort). The repertoire was sequenced with immunoSEQ multiplex PCR; TCRdb's copy has only in-frame clones and lacks some. The table records about 130,000 clones, 80% to 90% of them present only once. The sample consisted of PBMCs. This chain connects TRBV6-6 to TRBJ2-5; a possible D gene is TRBD2 (7 bases). The receptor was derived from a woman younger than 30 in good health and CMV-seronegative. The chain's CDR3 is CASGGAGETQYF. Here the CDR3 DNA reads TGTGCCAGCGGGGGGGCGGGTGAGACCCAGTACTTC.